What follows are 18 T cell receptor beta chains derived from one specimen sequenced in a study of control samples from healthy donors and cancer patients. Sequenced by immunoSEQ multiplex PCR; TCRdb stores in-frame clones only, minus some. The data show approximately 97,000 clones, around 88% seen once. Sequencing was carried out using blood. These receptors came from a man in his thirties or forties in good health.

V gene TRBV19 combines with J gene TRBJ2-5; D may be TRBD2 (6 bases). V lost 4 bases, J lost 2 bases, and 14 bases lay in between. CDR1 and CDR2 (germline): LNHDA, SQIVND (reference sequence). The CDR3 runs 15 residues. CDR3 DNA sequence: TGTGCCAGTAGTAAGGGAGGTAGCGGACAAGAGACCCAGTACTTC. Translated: CASSKGGSGQETQYF.

As DNA, the CDR3 is TGTGCCAGCAGCTCCTACAAAGCGCGGGGGCAAGAGACCCAGTACTTC. This gives the protein CASSSYKARGQETQYF. This chain links TRBV7-2 with TRBJ2-5; TRBD2 matches at 7 bases. The V gene end was trimmed by 4 bases and the J gene end by 2 bases; junction bases not matched to a gene: 10. The CDR3 extends over 16 amino acids. CDR1 SGHTA and CDR2 FQGNSA come from the germline V gene.

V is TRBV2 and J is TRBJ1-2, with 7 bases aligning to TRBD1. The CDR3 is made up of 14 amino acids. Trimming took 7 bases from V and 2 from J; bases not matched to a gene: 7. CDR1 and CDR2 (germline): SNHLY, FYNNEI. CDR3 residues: CASKRTGPNYGYTF. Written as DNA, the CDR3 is TGTGCCAGCAAGCGGACAGGACCCAACTATGGCTACACCTTC.

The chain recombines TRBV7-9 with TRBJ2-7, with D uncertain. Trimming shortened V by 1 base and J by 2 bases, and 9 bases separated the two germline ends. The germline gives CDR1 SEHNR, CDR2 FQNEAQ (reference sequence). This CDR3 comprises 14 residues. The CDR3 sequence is CASSLVVSPYEQYF. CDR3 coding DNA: TGTGCCAGCAGCTTAGTGGTCTCCCCCTACGAGCAGTACTTC.

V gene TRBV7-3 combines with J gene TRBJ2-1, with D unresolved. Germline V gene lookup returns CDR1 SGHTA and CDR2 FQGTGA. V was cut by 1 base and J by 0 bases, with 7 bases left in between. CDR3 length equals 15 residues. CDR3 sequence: CASSLMTNSYNEQFF. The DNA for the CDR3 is TGTGCCAGCAGCTTAATGACAAACTCCTACAATGAGCAGTTCTTC.

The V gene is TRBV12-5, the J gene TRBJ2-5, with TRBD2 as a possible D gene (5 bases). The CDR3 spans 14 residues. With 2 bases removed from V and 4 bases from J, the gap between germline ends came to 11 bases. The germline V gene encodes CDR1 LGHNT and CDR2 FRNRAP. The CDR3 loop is CASGLSGSRETQYF. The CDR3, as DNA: TGTGCTAGTGGTTTGTCGGGGTCTCGAGAGACCCAGTACTTC.

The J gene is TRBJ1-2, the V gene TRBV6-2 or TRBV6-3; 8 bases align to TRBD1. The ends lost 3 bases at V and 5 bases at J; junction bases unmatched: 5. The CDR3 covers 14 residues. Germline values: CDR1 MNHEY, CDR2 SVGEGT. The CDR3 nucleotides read TGTGCCAGCAGTTATGCAGGGGGCTGGTATGGCTACACCTTC. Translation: CASSYAGGWYGYTF.

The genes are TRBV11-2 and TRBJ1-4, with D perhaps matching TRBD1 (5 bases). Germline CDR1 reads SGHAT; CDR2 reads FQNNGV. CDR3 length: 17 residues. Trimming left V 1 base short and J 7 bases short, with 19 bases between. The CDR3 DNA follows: TGTGCCAGCAGCTTAGGTCAGGGTTCACACAATTCTGAAAAACTGTTTTTT. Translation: CASSLGQGSHNSEKLFF.

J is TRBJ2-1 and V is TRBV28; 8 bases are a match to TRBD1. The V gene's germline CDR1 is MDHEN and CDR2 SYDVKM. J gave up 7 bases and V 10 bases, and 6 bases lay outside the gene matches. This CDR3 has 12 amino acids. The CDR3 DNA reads TGTGCCACCACCTACAGGGGGAATGAGCAGTTCTTC. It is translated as CATTYRGNEQFF.

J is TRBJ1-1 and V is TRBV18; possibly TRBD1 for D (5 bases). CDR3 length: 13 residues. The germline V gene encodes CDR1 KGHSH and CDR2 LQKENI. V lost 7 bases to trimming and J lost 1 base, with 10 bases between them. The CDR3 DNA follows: TGTGCCAGCTGGGGAGGGGAGAACACTGAAGCTTTCTTT. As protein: CASWGGENTEAFF.

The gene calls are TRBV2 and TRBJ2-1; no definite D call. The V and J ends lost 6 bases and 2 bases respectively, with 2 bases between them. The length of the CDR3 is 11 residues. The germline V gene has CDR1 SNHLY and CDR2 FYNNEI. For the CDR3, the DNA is TGTGCCAGCAGCCCCTACAATGAGCAGTTCTTC. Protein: CASSPYNEQFF.

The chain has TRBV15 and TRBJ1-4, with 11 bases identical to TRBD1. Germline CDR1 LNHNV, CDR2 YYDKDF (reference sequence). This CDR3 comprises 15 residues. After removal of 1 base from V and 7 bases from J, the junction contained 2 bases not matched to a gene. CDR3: CATSRGGQGGEKLFF. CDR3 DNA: TGTGCCACCAGCAGAGGGGGACAGGGGGGTGAAAAACTGTTTTTT. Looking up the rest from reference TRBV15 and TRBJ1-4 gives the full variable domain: DAMVIQNPRYQVTQFGKPVTLSCSQTLNHNVMYWYQQKSSQAPKLLFHYYDKDFNNEADTPDNFQSRRPNTSFCFLDIRSPGLGDTAMYLCATSRGGQGGEKLFFGSGTQLSVL.

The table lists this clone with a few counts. The DNA for the CDR3 is TGTGCCAGCTCTAGGAAGGCGGGAGGCGGAGAGACCCAGTACTTC. This codes for CASSRKAGGGETQYF. This sequence joins TRBV6-5 and TRBJ2-5; 8 bases align to TRBD2. V was clipped by 8 bases and J by 4 bases; unmatched bases: 12. The CDR3 loop spans 15 amino acids. The V gene's germline CDR1 is MNHEY and CDR2 SVGAGI.

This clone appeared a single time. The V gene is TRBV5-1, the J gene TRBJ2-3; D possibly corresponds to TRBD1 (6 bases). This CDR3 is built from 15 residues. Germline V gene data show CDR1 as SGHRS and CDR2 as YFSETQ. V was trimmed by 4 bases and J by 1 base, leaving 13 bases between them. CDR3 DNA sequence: TGCGCCAGCAGCGCAGGGGATATCGGCACAGATACGCAGTATTTT. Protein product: CASSAGDIGTDTQYF.

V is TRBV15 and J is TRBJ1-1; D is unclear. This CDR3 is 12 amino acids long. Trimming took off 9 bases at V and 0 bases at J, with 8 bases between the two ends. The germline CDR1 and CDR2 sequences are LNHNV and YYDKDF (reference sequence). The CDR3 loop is CATAGVNTEAFF. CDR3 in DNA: TGTGCCACTGCAGGCGTGAACACTGAAGCTTTCTTT.

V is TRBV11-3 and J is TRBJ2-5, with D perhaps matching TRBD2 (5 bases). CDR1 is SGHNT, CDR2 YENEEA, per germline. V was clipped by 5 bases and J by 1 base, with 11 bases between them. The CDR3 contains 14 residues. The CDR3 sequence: CASSGYGIQETQYF. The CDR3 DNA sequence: TGTGCCAGCAGCGGGTACGGGATCCAAGAGACCCAGTACTTC.

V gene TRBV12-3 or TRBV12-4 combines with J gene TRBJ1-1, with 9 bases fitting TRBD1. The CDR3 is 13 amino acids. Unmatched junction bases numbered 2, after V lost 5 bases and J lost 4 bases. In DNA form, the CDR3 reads TGTGCCAGCAGTCAGACAGGGGGCACTGAAGCTTTCTTT. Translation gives CASSQTGGTEAFF.

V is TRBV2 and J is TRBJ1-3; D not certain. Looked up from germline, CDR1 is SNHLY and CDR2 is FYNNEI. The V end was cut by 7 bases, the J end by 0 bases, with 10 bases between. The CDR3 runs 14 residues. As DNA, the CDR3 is TGTGCCAGCATCCAGGTGATCTCTGGAAACACCATATATTTT. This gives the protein CASIQVISGNTIYF.